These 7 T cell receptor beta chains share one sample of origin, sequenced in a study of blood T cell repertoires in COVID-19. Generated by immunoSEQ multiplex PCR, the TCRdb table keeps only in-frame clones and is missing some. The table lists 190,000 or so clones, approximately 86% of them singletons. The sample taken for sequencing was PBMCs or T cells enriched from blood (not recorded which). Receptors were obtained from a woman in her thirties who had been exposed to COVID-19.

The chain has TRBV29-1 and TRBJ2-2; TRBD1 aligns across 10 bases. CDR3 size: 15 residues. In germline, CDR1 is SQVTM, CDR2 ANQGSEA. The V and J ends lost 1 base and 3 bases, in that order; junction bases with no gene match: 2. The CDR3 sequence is CSVEGDRGYTGELFF. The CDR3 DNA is TGCAGCGTTGAAGGGGACAGGGGCTACACCGGGGAGCTGTTTTTT.

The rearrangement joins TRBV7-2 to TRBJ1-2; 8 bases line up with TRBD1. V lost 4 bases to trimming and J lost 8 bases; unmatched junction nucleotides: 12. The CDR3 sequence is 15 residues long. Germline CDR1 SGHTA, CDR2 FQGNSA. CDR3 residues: CASSWTGPSTEGYTF. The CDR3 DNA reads TGTGCCAGCAGCTGGACAGGGCCCTCAACGGAAGGCTACACCTTC.

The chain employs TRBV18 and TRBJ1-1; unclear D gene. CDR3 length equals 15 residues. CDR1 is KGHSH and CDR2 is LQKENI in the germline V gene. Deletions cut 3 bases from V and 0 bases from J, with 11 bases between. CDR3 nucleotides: TGTGCCAGCTCACCGCTGGAGGAGGTGAACACTGAAGCTTTCTTT. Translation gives CASSPLEEVNTEAFF.

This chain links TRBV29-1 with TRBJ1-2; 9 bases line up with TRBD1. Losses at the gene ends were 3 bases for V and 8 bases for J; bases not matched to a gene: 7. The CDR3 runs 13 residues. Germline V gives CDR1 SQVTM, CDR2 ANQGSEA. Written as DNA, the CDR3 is TGCAGCGTTGACCTGGACAGGGGTGGAGGCTACACCTTC. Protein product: CSVDLDRGGGYTF.

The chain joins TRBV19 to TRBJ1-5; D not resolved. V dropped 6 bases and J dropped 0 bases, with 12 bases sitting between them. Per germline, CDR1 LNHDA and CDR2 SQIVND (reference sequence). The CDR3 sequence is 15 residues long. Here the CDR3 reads CASRDEGFSNQPQHF. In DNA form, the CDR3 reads TGTGCCAGTAGGGATGAGGGATTTAGCAATCAGCCCCAGCATTTT.

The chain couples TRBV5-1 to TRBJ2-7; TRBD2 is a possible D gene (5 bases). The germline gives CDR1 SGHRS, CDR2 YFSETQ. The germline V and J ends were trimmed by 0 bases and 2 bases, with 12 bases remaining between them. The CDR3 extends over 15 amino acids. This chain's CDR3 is CASSLARGMPYEQYF. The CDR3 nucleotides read TGCGCCAGCAGCTTGGCCCGGGGAATGCCCTACGAGCAGTACTTC. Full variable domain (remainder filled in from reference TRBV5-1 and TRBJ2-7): KAGVTQTPRYLIKTRGQQVTLSCSPISGHRSVSWYQQTPGQGLQFLFEYFSETQRNKGNFPGRFSGRQFSNSRSEMNVSTLELGDSALYLCASSLARGMPYEQYFGPGTRLTVT.

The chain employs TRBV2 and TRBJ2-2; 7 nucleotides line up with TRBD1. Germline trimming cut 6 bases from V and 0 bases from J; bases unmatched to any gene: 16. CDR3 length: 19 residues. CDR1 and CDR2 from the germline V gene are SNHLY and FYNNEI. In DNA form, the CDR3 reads TGTGCCAGCAGAGACCTTCATGGACAGGCCTCATCGAACACCGGGGAGCTGTTTTTT. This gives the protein CASRDLHGQASSNTGELFF.